Listed below are T cell receptor beta chains from one sample, sequenced in a study of T cells in Graves' hyperthyroidism and ophthalmopathy. A single record per CDR3 protein comes from TCRdb applying MiXCR to the multiplex PCR reads. There are 300,000 to 400,000 distinct CDR3 sequences in the sample; around 14% occur only once, and just under 25% lies in the top ten. The sequencing input was blood. These receptors were obtained from a woman in her 30s with Graves' hyperthyroidism. CDR3s leave out the opening cysteine and the closing phenylalanine or tryptophan. The order of the fields is J gene, V gene, CDR3 protein.

TRBJ1-2	TRBV7-9	ASSLPEADGYT
TRBJ2-7	TRBV27	ASSFLAGGPYEQY
TRBJ2-2	TRBV24-1	ATSAGNTGELF
TRBJ2-5	TRBV20-1	SAWGLGNAETQY
TRBJ1-6	TRBV6-1	ASTNGLVGSPLH
TRBJ2-2	TRBV6-2/TRBV6-3	ASIKGYGYTGELF
TRBJ1-3	TRBV2	ASSVQTAGNTIY
TRBJ1-5	TRBV5-6	ASSSRWPNQPQH
TRBJ2-2	TRBV6-5	ASRHEGNTGELF
TRBJ1-4	TRBV7-2	ASSLVRGVTNEKLF
TRBJ2-7	TRBV30	AYRDSSNNPYEQY
TRBJ2-7	TRBV7-9	ASSLLAGGPEQY
TRBJ2-5	TRBV20-1	SARGEGRDRQETQY
TRBJ1-1	TRBV28	ASSRSGATEAF
TRBJ2-3	TRBV18	ASSPIWGSDTQY
TRBJ1-2	TRBV28	ATNRGQFIHNYGYT
TRBJ2-1	TRBV13	ASSRTGADNEQF
TRBJ2-1	TRBV6-2/TRBV6-3	ASSSRQRHNEQF
TRBJ1-5	TRBV19	ASSMEDRGNQPQH
TRBJ1-2	TRBV28	ASSLDRGPNYGYT
TRBJ1-5	TRBV12-3/TRBV12-4	ASSTTGLQPQH
TRBJ2-7	TRBV28	ASSTGMVAGAGGYYYEQY
TRBJ2-2	TRBV2	ASLGQGSAGELF
TRBJ1-2	TRBV20-1	SADGTGHGYT
TRBJ1-6	TRBV15	ATSRGRREGSPLH
TRBJ2-7	TRBV28	ANSLRTTSSYEQY
TRBJ2-7	TRBV10-3	AISANRDSHEQY
TRBJ2-7	TRBV20-1	SAYNQGTDEQY
TRBJ2-5	TRBV2	ASTRGQQETQY
TRBJ2-5	TRBV6-2/TRBV6-3	ASRRLAGEETQY
TRBJ1-1	TRBV5-5	ASSLASRTEAF
TRBJ2-1	TRBV6-2/TRBV6-3	ASIEGGSWNEQF
TRBJ2-3	TRBV5-5	ATQSSTDTQY
TRBJ2-7	TRBV3-1	ASSPRGSGAYEQY
TRBJ2-2	TRBV19	ASSIRARLTGELF